The rows below give T cell receptor beta chains drawn from one sample of a study of blood T cell repertoires in COVID-19. Measured with immunoSEQ multiplex PCR; TCRdb has only the in-frame clones, and not every one. The table lists more than 100,000 clones, approximately 85% of them singletons, with 11% in the top ten. Sequencing was performed on peripheral blood. The receptors derive from an elderly man with acute or convalescent COVID-19. The CDR3 runs from the conserved cysteine through the conserved F or W. The D gene is left open where the match is weak. Part of the rows lack a size; the others show once, few, many or a class for expanded clones.

- | TRBJ1-6 | TRBV6-5 | 13 | - | CASSYSPVELLHF | TGTGCCAGCAGTTACTCTCCGGTCGAACTCCTCCACTTT
- | TRBJ2-6 | TRBV5-5 | 19 | - | CASSQTPQGLSSGANVLTF | TGTGCCAGCAGCCAAACACCCCAGGGACTCAGCTCTGGGGCCAACGTCCTGACTTTC
- | TRBJ2-7 | TRBV7-2 | 14 | - | CASSPRRVSYEQYF | TGTGCCAGCAGCCCTAGGAGGGTTTCCTACGAGCAGTACTTC
TRBD1 | TRBJ1-2 | TRBV6-5 | 15 | - | CASSPTGLANYGYTF | TGTGCCAGCAGTCCGACAGGGTTAGCTAACTATGGCTACACCTTC
TRBD1 | TRBJ1-6 | TRBV10-1 | 15 | - | CASSESGGAYSPLHF | TGCGCCAGCAGTGAGTCAGGGGGCGCTTATTCACCCCTCCACTTT
- | TRBJ2-1 | TRBV5-1 | 17 | - | CASSPTGLSPRINEQFF | TGCGCCAGCAGTCCTACCGGACTATCACCTAGGATAAATGAGCAGTTCTTC
- | TRBJ1-2 | TRBV6-5 | 13 | once | CASSGEFDYGYTF | TGTGCCAGCAGCGGGGAGTTCGACTATGGCTACACCTTC
- | TRBJ2-4 | TRBV18 | 12 | - | CASSPERNIQYF | TGTGCCAGCTCCCCAGAGAGAAACATTCAGTACTTC
TRBD1 | TRBJ2-4 | TRBV24-1 | 13 | few | CATSDLQGGIQYF | TGTGCCACCAGTGATTTACAGGGGGGCATTCAGTACTTC
- | TRBJ2-1 | TRBV6-5 | 15 | - | CASSYSQTPYNEQFF | TGTGCCAGCAGTTACTCCCAAACACCGTACAATGAGCAGTTCTTC
- | TRBJ1-2 | TRBV10-3 | 13 | once | CAISEASTYGYTF | TGTGCCATCAGTGAGGCCAGTACCTATGGCTACACCTTC
- | TRBJ1-5 | TRBV10-1 | 11 | few | CASSPDQPQHF | TGCGCCAGCTCTCCGGATCAGCCCCAGCATTTT
- | TRBJ1-6 | TRBV7-9 | 14 | - | CASSLVQGDSPLHF | TGTGCCAGCAGCTTAGTTCAGGGCGATTCACCCCTCCACTTT
- | TRBJ2-1 | TRBV19 | 14 | - | CASSIDLGDNEQFF | TGTGCCAGTAGTATAGATCTTGGAGACAATGAGCAGTTCTTC
- | TRBJ1-3 | TRBV7-6 | 11 | - | CASAVGNTIYF | TGTGCCAGCGCAGTCGGAAACACCATATATTTT
- | TRBJ1-1 | TRBV6-6 | 15 | - | CASSSRGRGNTEAFF | TGTGCCAGCAGTTCCAGGGGAAGGGGAAACACTGAAGCTTTCTTT
- | TRBJ1-3 | TRBV6-5 | 15 | few | CASSTSSGSGNTIYF | TGTGCCAGCAGTACCTCGTCAGGTAGTGGAAACACCATATATTTT
TRBD1 | TRBJ1-4 | TRBV5-6 | 15 | once | CASSLNRGTNEKLFF | TGTGCCAGCAGTCTCAACAGGGGCACTAATGAAAAACTGTTTTTT
TRBD1 | TRBJ1-4 | TRBV28 | 14 | - | CASTETGSNEKLFF | TGTGCCAGCACCGAGACAGGGTCTAATGAAAAACTGTTTTTT
- | TRBJ2-1 | TRBV19 | 14 | - | CASSIDGPYNEQFF | TGTGCCAGTAGTATAGATGGGCCCTACAATGAGCAGTTCTTC
- | TRBJ2-4 | TRBV28 | 15 | - | CASSFEGVAKNIQYF | TGTGCCAGCAGTTTTGAGGGTGTAGCCAAAAACATTCAGTACTTC
TRBD1 | TRBJ1-4 | TRBV5-1 | 15 | - | CASSLEQGANEKLFF | TGCGCCAGCAGCTTGGAACAGGGGGCTAATGAAAAACTGTTTTTT
- | TRBJ2-7 | TRBV12-3/TRBV12-4 | 13 | - | CAIGWRNSYEQYF | TGTGCCATCGGATGGCGGAACTCCTACGAGCAGTACTTC
TRBD1 | TRBJ2-5 | TRBV10-3 | 15 | - | CAISGRGDRGETQYF | TGTGCCATCAGTGGTCGCGGTGACAGGGGGGAGACCCAGTACTTC
TRBD2 | TRBJ2-3 | TRBV18 | 17 | - | CASSPLPPGRVPDTQYF | TGTGCCAGCTCTCCCCTGCCCCCCGGGAGGGTCCCAGATACGCAGTATTTT
TRBD2 | TRBJ2-3 | TRBV19 | 16 | - | CASSIGTSGGTDTQYF | TGTGCCAGTAGTATTGGGACTAGCGGGGGCACAGATACGCAGTATTTT
- | TRBJ1-2 | TRBV5-6 | 15 | - | CASSPGPEDNYGYTF | TGTGCCAGCAGCCCAGGGCCTGAGGACAACTATGGCTACACCTTC
TRBD2 | TRBJ2-1 | TRBV24-1 | 17 | - | CATSEAPRAGAYNEQFF | TGTGCCACCAGTGAGGCCCCGCGAGCGGGAGCTTATAATGAGCAGTTCTTC
- | TRBJ2-1 | TRBV11-3 | 16 | few | CASSLGRSSSYNEQFF | TGTGCCAGCAGCTTAGGCCGGTCGAGCTCCTACAATGAGCAGTTCTTC
TRBD1 | TRBJ2-7 | TRBV6-2/TRBV6-3 | 14 | - | CASRPPGQGYEQYF | TGTGCCAGCAGACCTCCGGGACAGGGCTACGAGCAGTACTTC
TRBD1 | TRBJ2-7 | TRBV18 | 15 | - | CASSTGTGGRGEQYF | TGTGCCAGCTCAACCGGGACAGGGGGCAGAGGCGAGCAGTACTTC
- | TRBJ1-1 | TRBV7-2 | 14 | - | CASSLRQTPTEAFF | TGTGCCAGCAGCTTACGACAGACTCCCACTGAAGCTTTCTTT
TRBD2 | TRBJ2-7 | TRBV28 | 15 | - | CASKGTSGGTYEQYF | TGTGCCAGTAAAGGGACTAGCGGGGGAACCTACGAGCAGTACTTC
- | TRBJ1-2 | TRBV5-5 | 17 | - | CASSPRQDFNVVGGYTF | TGTGCCAGCAGCCCACGACAGGATTTCAATGTTGTTGGTGGCTACACCTTC
- | TRBJ2-7 | TRBV5-1 | 14 | - | CASSFRESSYEQYF | TGCGCCAGCAGCTTCCGGGAGAGCTCCTACGAGCAGTACTTC
- | TRBJ2-7 | TRBV7-9 | 12 | - | CASSPGRYEQYF | TGTGCCAGCAGCCCCGGGAGATACGAGCAGTACTTC
TRBD1 | TRBJ2-2 | TRBV9 | 16 | - | CASSPSGQVRTGELFF | TGTGCCAGCAGCCCATCGGGACAGGTCCGGACCGGGGAGCTGTTTTTT
- | TRBJ1-1 | TRBV27 | 13 | - | CASSFRMNTEAFF | TGTGCCAGCAGCTTCAGGATGAACACTGAAGCTTTCTTT
TRBD1 | TRBJ2-2 | TRBV18 | 15 | few | CASSSGTVNTGELFF | TGTGCCAGCTCATCAGGGACAGTTAACACCGGGGAGCTGTTTTTT
- | TRBJ2-1 | TRBV11-2 | 15 | once | CASSFLARQDNEQFF | TGTGCCAGCAGCTTTCTGGCAAGGCAGGACAATGAGCAGTTCTTC
TRBD1 | TRBJ1-1 | TRBV28 | 17 | - | CASSTPGTGGPGTEAFF | TGTGCCAGCAGTACCCCCGGGACAGGGGGCCCGGGAACTGAAGCTTTCTTT
TRBD1 | TRBJ1-2 | TRBV29-1 | 12 | - | CSGGQGAEGYTF | TGCAGCGGGGGACAGGGGGCAGAAGGCTACACCTTC
TRBD2 | TRBJ2-7 | TRBV28 | 14 | - | CASSLAENSYEQYF | TGTGCCAGCAGCCTAGCGGAGAACTCCTACGAGCAGTACTTC
- | TRBJ2-1 | TRBV29-1 | 14 | - | CSVGGGARVNEQFF | TGCAGCGTTGGTGGGGGGGCGAGGGTCAATGAGCAGTTCTTC
- | TRBJ2-7 | TRBV2 | 15 | - | CASSADRTSPREQYF | TGTGCCAGCAGTGCTGACAGGACCTCCCCTAGAGAGCAGTACTTC
- | TRBJ2-1 | TRBV9 | 16 | - | CASSVDPRSSYNEQFF | TGTGCCAGCAGCGTAGATCCAAGGAGCTCCTACAATGAGCAGTTCTTC
TRBD2 | TRBJ2-3 | TRBV27 | 13 | - | CASRPLGGNTQYF | TGTGCCAGCAGGCCATTGGGGGGGAATACGCAGTATTTT
- | TRBJ1-1 | TRBV18 | 15 | - | CASSPPNRLNTEAFF | TGTGCCAGCTCACCACCGAACAGGCTAAACACTGAAGCTTTCTTT
TRBD2 | TRBJ2-3 | TRBV6-5 | 15 | - | CASSSQREGTDTQYF | TGTGCCAGCAGTTCGCAGCGGGAGGGCACAGATACGCAGTATTTT
TRBD2 | TRBJ2-1 | TRBV9 | 16 | - | CASNPIPGGPANEQFF | TGTGCCAGCAACCCCATCCCGGGAGGGCCGGCGAATGAGCAGTTCTTC
- | TRBJ1-1 | TRBV5-4 | 15 | - | CASSLAQAMNTEAFF | TGTGCCAGCAGCTTAGCACAGGCTATGAACACTGAAGCTTTCTTT
- | TRBJ1-2 | TRBV12-5 | 13 | - | CASGLDRVAGYTF | TGTGCTAGTGGTTTGGACAGGGTTGCTGGCTACACCTTC
TRBD2 | TRBJ2-4 | TRBV4-1 | 14 | - | CASSQASGGNIQYF | TGCGCCAGCAGCCAAGCTAGCGGGGGAAACATTCAGTACTTC
TRBD2 | TRBJ2-1 | TRBV6-2/TRBV6-3 | 20 | - | CASSFPRLAGVRRSYNEQFF | TGTGCCAGCAGTTTCCCCCGGCTAGCGGGAGTTAGAAGGTCCTACAATGAGCAGTTCTTC
- | TRBJ1-5 | TRBV11-2 | 17 | - | CASSLVSQLYSNQPQHF | TGTGCCAGCAGCTTAGTGTCACAGCTCTATAGCAATCAGCCCCAGCATTTT
TRBD1 | TRBJ1-6 | TRBV19 | 15 | once | CASRGRDRAFSPLHF | TGTGCCAGTAGAGGCCGGGACAGGGCCTTTTCACCCCTCCACTTT
- | TRBJ2-1 | TRBV19 | 14 | - | CASSVTGGNNEQFF | TGTGCCAGTAGTGTAACCGGAGGGAACAATGAGCAGTTCTTC
- | TRBJ1-1 | TRBV7-9 | 15 | - | CASSLAPTGSTEAFF | TGTGCCAGCAGCTTAGCCCCGACGGGATCGACTGAAGCTTTCTTT